Below, 13 T cell receptor beta chains from the same sample are listed, as sequenced in a study of T cell changes during pregnancy in multiple sclerosis. The protocol was immunoSEQ multiplex PCR, while the TCRdb copy is restricted to in-frame clones and leaves out a portion. The sample records around 44,000 clones, roughly 93% being singletons. The sequencing here drew on CD8+ T cells from peripheral blood mononuclear cells, taken in the third trimester of pregnancy. All receptors derive from a female donor with multiple sclerosis, enrolled in a pregnancy study.

The chain employs TRBV5-6 and TRBJ1-1, with a tentative D call TRBD1 (6 bases). Trimming stripped 2 bases from V and 6 bases from J, with 14 bases between. This CDR3 region has 14 residues. Looked up from germline, CDR1 is SGHDT and CDR2 is YYEEEE. CDR3 protein: CASSFGGGSSEAFF. In DNA form, the CDR3 reads TGTGCCAGCAGCTTTGGGGGCGGGTCGTCTGAAGCTTTCTTT.

The V gene is TRBV27, the J gene TRBJ2-7, with 7 bases that match TRBD1. V lost 6 bases to trimming and J lost 6 bases; unmatched junction nucleotides: 2. The germline V gene has CDR1 MNHEY and CDR2 SMNVEV (reference sequence). CDR3 length: 11 amino acids. The CDR3 nucleotides are TGTGCCAGCAGGGCAGGGGGCGAGCAGTACTTC. Protein product: CASRAGGEQYF.

This clone was seen just once. J is TRBJ2-5 and V is TRBV4-2; 8 positions agree with TRBD1. CDR3 size: 16 residues. Germline trimming cut 0 bases from V and 12 bases from J; bases unmatched to any gene: 15. The germline V gene has CDR1 LGHNA and CDR2 YNFKEQ. Here the CDR3 reads CASSQDLFENRGEEYF. CDR3 nucleotides: TGTGCCAGCAGCCAAGATCTCTTTGAGAACAGGGGGGAAGAGTACTTC.

This clone was seen only once. Its ends do not fully match the called genes, so a read error is possible. CDR3 bases: TGCAGCGTCGAAGGGGGACTAGCGGTTGGCTCCTACAATGAGCAGTTCTTC. As protein: CSVEGGLAVGSYNEQFF. The chain combines TRBV29-1 with TRBJ2-1; the match to TRBD2 covers 11 bases. Germline V gene data show CDR1 as SQVTM and CDR2 as ANQGSEA. The CDR3 consists of 17 residues.

V is TRBV5-1 and J is TRBJ2-7, with 11 positions matching TRBD1. V shed 0 bases and J 7 bases; nucleotides not matched to a gene: 9. Germline lookup yields CDR1 SGHRS and CDR2 YFSETQ. This CDR3 has 16 amino acids. CDR3 amino acids: CASSLAAGTGGREQYF. The CDR3 DNA reads as TGCGCCAGCAGCTTGGCCGCCGGGACAGGGGGTCGGGAGCAGTACTTC. The complete variable domain, with remaining parts taken from reference TRBV5-1 and TRBJ2-7, reads KAGVTQTPRYLIKTRGQQVTLSCSPISGHRSVSWYQQTPGQGLQFLFEYFSETQRNKGNFPGRFSGRQFSNSRSEMNVSTLELGDSALYLCASSLAAGTGGREQYFGPGTRLTVT.

This clone has just one count. The chain joins TRBV5-4 to TRBJ2-5; possible D gene TRBD2, 7 bases. The V gene's germline CDR1 is SGHNT and CDR2 YYREEE (reference sequence). This CDR3 region has 14 residues. The germline V and J ends were trimmed by 5 bases and 5 bases, with 16 bases remaining between them. CDR3 amino acids: CASRGEGGMETQYF. The CDR3 DNA sequence: TGTGCCAGCAGAGGGGAGGGGGGCATGGAGACCCAGTACTTC.

This chain joins TRBV19 and TRBJ2-1; 8 bases agree with TRBD1. The CDR3 extends over 15 amino acids. V lost 2 bases, J lost 4 bases, and 4 bases stayed unmatched. Germline CDR1 is LNHDA and CDR2 is SQIVND (reference sequence). The CDR3 reads CASSIMDRAYNEQFF. The CDR3 region has the DNA TGTGCCAGTAGTATAATGGACAGGGCTTACAATGAGCAGTTCTTC.

The V and J genes are TRBV7-9 and TRBJ1-4; perhaps TRBD1 as D (6 bases). Germline loops: CDR1 SEHNR, CDR2 FQNEAQ (reference sequence). V gave up 7 bases and J gave up 3 bases, with 9 bases separating them. The CDR3 contains 13 residues. CDR3 sequence: CASKGGANEKLFF. The CDR3 nucleotides read TGTGCCAGCAAGGGGGGGGCTAATGAAAAACTGTTTTTT.

As regards this clone: The limits of the CDR3 on the DNA are not certain, so only TCRdb's listed CDR3 is given. V is TRBV12-1 and J is TRBJ2-7; TRBD2 is taken as the D call from the table, unchecked against the DNA. TRBV12-1 is reported as a pseudogene. The CDR3 contains 23 residues when both ends are counted. CDR3 in amino acids: CASSFVASGPKVGRAVLRAGHHV.

CDR3 amino acids: CASSYQQGKETQYF. The CDR3 bases are TGTGCCAGCAGTTACCAGCAGGGGAAAGAGACCCAGTACTTC. The rearrangement uses TRBV6-5 and TRBJ2-5; D may be TRBD1 (6 bases). V gave up 2 bases and J gave up 3 bases, with 10 bases separating them. The CDR3 length is 14 residues. Germline V gene data show CDR1 as MNHEY and CDR2 as SVGAGI.

This clone was seen only once. The CDR3 is CASAHRTSGSYEQYF. CDR3 DNA: TGTGCCAGCGCACATAGGACTAGCGGGAGCTACGAGCAGTACTTC. This chain joins TRBV28 and TRBJ2-7; 13 bases line up with TRBD2. The CDR3 has 15 residues. V was pared by 8 bases and J by 3 bases, with 7 bases of the junction left unmatched. The germline gives CDR1 MDHEN, CDR2 SYDVKM.

The chain is built from TRBV19 and TRBJ1-2; no reliable D call. The CDR3 spans 12 residues. Trimming left V 3 bases short and J 5 bases short, with 7 bases between. Germline V gene sequence: CDR1 LNHDA, CDR2 SQIVND (reference sequence). CDR3 residues: CASSMSWYGYTF. The CDR3 DNA reads as TGTGCCAGTAGTATGAGTTGGTATGGCTACACCTTC.

The rearrangement uses TRBV10-3 and TRBJ2-7; 8 nucleotides line up with TRBD2. Trimming took 10 bases from V and 3 from J; bases not matched to a gene: 8. The CDR3 is 13 residues long. Germline loops: CDR1 ENHRY, CDR2 SYGVKD. The CDR3 DNA is TGTGCCACCACCCAGGGGACTAGCTACGAGCAGTACTTC. Translating it yields CATTQGTSYEQYF.